In its sample, the clone carrying this T cell receptor beta chain was seen a few times. Isolation recovered at least 7 million PBMCs from every sample. This sample was taken from a study of blood T cells in healthy people across ages. A sample-barcoded 5' primer and a J-beta primer mix were used in a second PCR of about 6 to 12 cycles. TCRdb used MiXCR to reprocess the 5' RACE reads, holding one entry per CDR3 protein. The sample lists about 1.6 million distinct CDR3 sequences; about 31% were seen once. CDR1 and CDR2 (germline): SNHLY, FYNNEI. The CDR3 has 15 residues. Between the trimmed V and J ends, which lost 4 bases and 2 bases, there was a span of 14 bases.

Input material: blood. The genes are TRBV2 and TRBJ2-5, with D perhaps TRBD2 (6 bases). This clonotype originated in a woman aged 25 to 39 in good health. CDR3 in DNA: TGTGCCAGCAGTGGAAGGAGGGTTGGTCAAGAGACCCAGTACTTC. Translating gives CASSGRRVGQETQYF. The full variable domain, completed using reference TRBV2 and TRBJ2-5, is EPEVTQTPSHQVTQMGQEVILRCVPISNHLYFYWYRQILGQKVEFLVSFYNNEISEKSEIFDDQFSVERPDGSNFTLKIRSTKLEDSAMYFCASSGRRVGQETQYFGPGTRLLVL.